This is a list of T cell receptor beta chains from one sample in a study of blood T cell repertoires in COVID-19. The assay was immunoSEQ multiplex PCR, and TCRdb's table has in-frame clones only and misses some. Of some 330,000 clones in the sample, 85% to 90% were seen once. Material: peripheral blood. The receptors shown here come from a woman aged 25 to 39 with COVID-19, enrolled during active disease. Both conserved end residues are part of each CDR3. The order of the fields is D gene, CDR3 length, clone size, J gene, V gene, CDR3 DNA, CDR3 protein. D genes are given only for firm matches. The size of a clone is reported for some rows only, either as once, few or many, or as a class for expanded clones.

d_call: .; cdr3_length: 15; clone_size: .; j_call: TRBJ1-1; v_call: TRBV12-5; cdr3_nt: TGTGCTAGTGGTCCCATAGGGGGACCGAACACTGAAGCTTTCTTT; cdr3_aa: CASGPIGGPNTEAFF
d_call: TRBD1; cdr3_length: 13; clone_size: .; j_call: TRBJ1-2; v_call: TRBV9; cdr3_nt: TGTGCCAGCAGCGTTATGACAGGGAGTGGCTACACCTTC; cdr3_aa: CASSVMTGSGYTF
d_call: TRBD1; cdr3_length: 15; clone_size: .; j_call: TRBJ1-2; v_call: TRBV18; cdr3_nt: TGTGCCAGCTCAGCAACCGGGACAGGGGTTTCCGGCTACACCTTC; cdr3_aa: CASSATGTGVSGYTF
d_call: .; cdr3_length: 11; clone_size: .; j_call: TRBJ2-3; v_call: TRBV3-1/TRBV3-2; cdr3_nt: TGTGCCAGCTCAGAAAGAGATACGCAGTATTTT; cdr3_aa: CASSERDTQYF
d_call: .; cdr3_length: 14; clone_size: .; j_call: TRBJ1-5; v_call: TRBV19; cdr3_nt: TGTGCCAGTAGTCCATGGACAGTTAATCAGCCCCAGCATTTT; cdr3_aa: CASSPWTVNQPQHF
d_call: .; cdr3_length: 13; clone_size: .; j_call: TRBJ1-2; v_call: TRBV5-4; cdr3_nt: TGTGCCAGCAGCTTCCGGGGGGGCAGTGGCTACACCTTC; cdr3_aa: CASSFRGGSGYTF
d_call: .; cdr3_length: 16; clone_size: .; j_call: TRBJ1-4; v_call: TRBV24-1; cdr3_nt: TGTGCCACCAGTGATTCAGGGGACATAGGAAATGAAAAACTGTTTTTT; cdr3_aa: CATSDSGDIGNEKLFF
d_call: .; cdr3_length: 15; clone_size: .; j_call: TRBJ2-1; v_call: TRBV9; cdr3_nt: TGTGCCAGCAGCGTAGGGCTAGTTGGGGGGAATGAGCAGTTCTTC; cdr3_aa: CASSVGLVGGNEQFF
d_call: TRBD2; cdr3_length: 13; clone_size: .; j_call: TRBJ2-1; v_call: TRBV25-1; cdr3_nt: TGTGCCAGCGCCGCGGGGGGGCGGAATGAGCAGTTCTTC; cdr3_aa: CASAAGGRNEQFF
d_call: .; cdr3_length: 10; clone_size: .; j_call: TRBJ1-1; v_call: TRBV10-2; cdr3_nt: TGCGCCAGTTTCGACGGGGAAGCTTTCTTT; cdr3_aa: CASFDGEAFF
d_call: .; cdr3_length: 14; clone_size: once; j_call: TRBJ2-5; v_call: TRBV18; cdr3_nt: TGTGCCAGCTCACCAAGTAACAGGGAGGAGACCCAGTACTTC; cdr3_aa: CASSPSNREETQYF
d_call: TRBD1; cdr3_length: 14; clone_size: .; j_call: TRBJ1-2; v_call: TRBV19; cdr3_nt: TGTGCCAGTAGTATGAGGGACAGGGACTATGGCTACACCTTC; cdr3_aa: CASSMRDRDYGYTF
d_call: TRBD2; cdr3_length: 14; clone_size: .; j_call: TRBJ2-5; v_call: TRBV6-1; cdr3_nt: TGTGCCAGCAGTGAAGACGGGGGGCAAGAGACCCAGTACTTC; cdr3_aa: CASSEDGGQETQYF
d_call: .; cdr3_length: 14; clone_size: .; j_call: TRBJ2-7; v_call: TRBV6-5; cdr3_nt: TGTGCCAGCAGGTCTCAGGTTATGAGCTACGAGCAGTACTTC; cdr3_aa: CASRSQVMSYEQYF
d_call: TRBD1; cdr3_length: 16; clone_size: .; j_call: TRBJ2-3; v_call: TRBV14; cdr3_nt: TGTGCCAGCAGCCAGGGGGGGACAGGGATCACAGATACGCAGTATTTT; cdr3_aa: CASSQGGTGITDTQYF
d_call: .; cdr3_length: 16; clone_size: once; j_call: TRBJ1-3; v_call: TRBV4-2; cdr3_nt: TGTGCCAGCAGCCAGGTAACGGGGGATACTGGAAACACCATATATTTT; cdr3_aa: CASSQVTGDTGNTIYF
d_call: .; cdr3_length: 14; clone_size: .; j_call: TRBJ1-2; v_call: TRBV7-2; cdr3_nt: TGTGCCAGCAGCTTTCCCGCGGGGAACTATGGCTACACCTTC; cdr3_aa: CASSFPAGNYGYTF
d_call: TRBD1; cdr3_length: 14; clone_size: .; j_call: TRBJ1-1; v_call: TRBV11-2; cdr3_nt: TGTGCCAGCAGCTTGACAGGGCCGAACACTGAAGCTTTCTTT; cdr3_aa: CASSLTGPNTEAFF
d_call: .; cdr3_length: 15; clone_size: .; j_call: TRBJ2-1; v_call: TRBV7-9; cdr3_nt: TGTGCCAGCAACAACCCCGGGACAACCTACAATGAGCAGTTCTTC; cdr3_aa: CASNNPGTTYNEQFF
d_call: TRBD2; cdr3_length: 16; clone_size: .; j_call: TRBJ2-3; v_call: TRBV19; cdr3_nt: TGTGCCAGTGCTAAACGCGGGGGACCTAGCACAGATACGCAGTATTTT; cdr3_aa: CASAKRGGPSTDTQYF
d_call: .; cdr3_length: 12; clone_size: .; j_call: TRBJ1-5; v_call: TRBV28; cdr3_nt: TGTGCCAGCAGATCAGACAATCAGCCCCAGCATTTT; cdr3_aa: CASRSDNQPQHF
d_call: TRBD1; cdr3_length: 14; clone_size: .; j_call: TRBJ1-5; v_call: TRBV6-6; cdr3_nt: TGTGCCAGCAGTTGGACAGGGCGCAATCAGCCCCAGCATTTT; cdr3_aa: CASSWTGRNQPQHF
d_call: TRBD2; cdr3_length: 15; clone_size: .; j_call: TRBJ2-1; v_call: TRBV4-2; cdr3_nt: TGTGCCAGCAGCCAAGGGACTAGCGGCTACAATGAGCAGTTCTTC; cdr3_aa: CASSQGTSGYNEQFF
d_call: .; cdr3_length: 16; clone_size: .; j_call: TRBJ1-1; v_call: TRBV18; cdr3_nt: TGTGCCAGCTCACTTGGGGCTAGGGGATTGAACACTGAAGCTTTCTTT; cdr3_aa: CASSLGARGLNTEAFF
d_call: .; cdr3_length: 14; clone_size: .; j_call: TRBJ2-6; v_call: TRBV7-2; cdr3_nt: TGTGCCAGCAGCCTGGCCCCCGGGGCCAACGTCCTGACTTTC; cdr3_aa: CASSLAPGANVLTF
d_call: .; cdr3_length: 12; clone_size: .; j_call: TRBJ1-4; v_call: TRBV6-5; cdr3_nt: TGTGCCAGCAGTCCCGACAGTGAAAAACTGTTTTTT; cdr3_aa: CASSPDSEKLFF
d_call: TRBD1; cdr3_length: 12; clone_size: .; j_call: TRBJ2-1; v_call: TRBV11-2; cdr3_nt: TGTGCCAGCAGTAGAGGGGGCCCTGAGCAGTTCTTC; cdr3_aa: CASSRGGPEQFF
d_call: TRBD2; cdr3_length: 15; clone_size: .; j_call: TRBJ2-5; v_call: TRBV7-3; cdr3_nt: TGTGCCAGCAGCTTTAGCGGGGGGGCCGGAGAGACCCAGTACTTC; cdr3_aa: CASSFSGGAGETQYF
d_call: TRBD2; cdr3_length: 16; clone_size: once; j_call: TRBJ2-7; v_call: TRBV9; cdr3_nt: TGTGCCAGCAGCCAGGGACTAGCGGGGGGAGTCTACGAGCAGTACTTC; cdr3_aa: CASSQGLAGGVYEQYF
d_call: TRBD1; cdr3_length: 16; clone_size: .; j_call: TRBJ1-3; v_call: TRBV3-1/TRBV3-2; cdr3_nt: TGTGCCAGCAGCCAAGGGGGACAGCTCTCTGGAAACACCATATATTTT; cdr3_aa: CASSQGGQLSGNTIYF
d_call: .; cdr3_length: 14; clone_size: .; j_call: TRBJ2-3; v_call: TRBV24-1; cdr3_nt: TGTGCCACCAGTGGAGAATCAACCACAGATACGCAGTATTTT; cdr3_aa: CATSGESTTDTQYF
d_call: TRBD1; cdr3_length: 15; clone_size: .; j_call: TRBJ1-3; v_call: TRBV9; cdr3_nt: TGTGCCAGCAGCGGACCCCAGACAGGGGGTTACACCATATATTTT; cdr3_aa: CASSGPQTGGYTIYF
d_call: .; cdr3_length: 14; clone_size: .; j_call: TRBJ2-2; v_call: TRBV5-1; cdr3_nt: TGCGCCAGCAGCTTGACGGCGAACACCGGGGAGCTGTTTTTT; cdr3_aa: CASSLTANTGELFF
d_call: .; cdr3_length: 18; clone_size: .; j_call: TRBJ2-2; v_call: TRBV12-5; cdr3_nt: TGTGCTAGTGGTTTGGTCCCGAAGGCGGGGGCGCGCACCGGGGAGCTGTTTTTT; cdr3_aa: CASGLVPKAGARTGELFF
d_call: .; cdr3_length: 18; clone_size: .; j_call: TRBJ1-1; v_call: TRBV19; cdr3_nt: TGTGCCAGTAGTAAACTTTCCGGGATCTCCCCTATGAACACTGAAGCTTTCTTT; cdr3_aa: CASSKLSGISPMNTEAFF
d_call: .; cdr3_length: 14; clone_size: .; j_call: TRBJ2-7; v_call: TRBV7-8; cdr3_nt: TGTGCCAGCAGCGTAAACCAGGGGTTCTACGAGCAGTACTTC; cdr3_aa: CASSVNQGFYEQYF
d_call: .; cdr3_length: 15; clone_size: few; j_call: TRBJ1-6; v_call: TRBV9; cdr3_nt: TGTGCCAGCAGCGTAGCTCCGGGTTATAATTCACCCCTCCACTTT; cdr3_aa: CASSVAPGYNSPLHF
d_call: .; cdr3_length: 13; clone_size: .; j_call: TRBJ1-2; v_call: TRBV5-6; cdr3_nt: TGTGCCAGCAGCCTGGTTCGGGTCTATGGCTACACCTTC; cdr3_aa: CASSLVRVYGYTF